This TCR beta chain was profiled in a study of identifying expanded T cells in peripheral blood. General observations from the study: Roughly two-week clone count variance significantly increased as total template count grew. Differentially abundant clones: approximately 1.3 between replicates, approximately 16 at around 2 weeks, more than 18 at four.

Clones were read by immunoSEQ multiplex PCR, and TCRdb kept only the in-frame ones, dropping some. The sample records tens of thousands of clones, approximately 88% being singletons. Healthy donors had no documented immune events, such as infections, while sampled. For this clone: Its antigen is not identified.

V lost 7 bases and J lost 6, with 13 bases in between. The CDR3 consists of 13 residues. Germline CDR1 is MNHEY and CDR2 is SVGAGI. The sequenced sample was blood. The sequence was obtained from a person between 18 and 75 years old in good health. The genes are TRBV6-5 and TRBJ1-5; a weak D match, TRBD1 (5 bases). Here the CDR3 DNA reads TGTGCCAGCAATTCAGGGCTAGGTCAGCCCCAGCATTTT. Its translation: CASNSGLGQPQHF.